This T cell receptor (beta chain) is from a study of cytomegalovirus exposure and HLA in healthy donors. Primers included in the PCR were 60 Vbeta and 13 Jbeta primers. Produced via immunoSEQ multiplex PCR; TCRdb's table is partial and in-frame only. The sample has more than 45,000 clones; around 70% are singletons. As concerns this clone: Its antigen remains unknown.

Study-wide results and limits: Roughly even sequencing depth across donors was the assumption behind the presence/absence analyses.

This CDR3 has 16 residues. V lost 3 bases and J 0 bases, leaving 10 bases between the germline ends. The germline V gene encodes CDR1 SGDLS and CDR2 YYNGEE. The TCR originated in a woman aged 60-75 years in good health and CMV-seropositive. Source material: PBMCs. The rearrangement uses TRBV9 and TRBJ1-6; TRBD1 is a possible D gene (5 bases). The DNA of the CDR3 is TGTGCCAGCAGCGCCACAGGATCCTCCTATAATTCACCCCTCCACTTT. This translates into CASSATGSSYNSPLHF.